This is a list of T cell receptor beta chains from one sample in a study of identical twins. Each CDR3 protein gets one entry after TCRdb re-called the 5' RACE reads with MiXCR. The data hold about 720,000 distinct CDR3 sequences, with about 9.4% observed a single time. These records were also assigned to another study, of yellow fever vaccine responses in identical twins.

The sample was PBMCs. The receptor source for this set is a woman under 30 in good health. The CDR3 runs from the conserved cysteine through the conserved F or W. A D gene is named only where the DNA matches it firmly. Clone sizes are given selectively: once, few, many, or a class where the clone is expanded.

many	TRBV7-7	TRBJ1-2	-	TGTGCTAGCTCCGGATTCTTTACTAACTATGGCTACACCTTC	CASSGFFTNYGYTF
-	TRBV20-1	TRBJ2-7	-	TGCAGTGCTAGCGGCCCCTACGAGCAGTACTTC	CSASGPYEQYF
many	TRBV7-2	TRBJ1-1	-	TGTGCCAGCAGCTTAGCGTTAGGGGGGGTCACTGAAGCTTTCTTT	CASSLALGGVTEAFF
many	TRBV6-5	TRBJ2-1	-	TGTGCCAGCAGTTCAACAGGAGAGCAGTTCTTC	CASSSTGEQFF
-	TRBV7-8	TRBJ2-1	TRBD2	TGTGCCAGCGCTGGGGGGGCTAGCGGGGGCGATGAGCAGTTCTTC	CASAGGASGGDEQFF
few	TRBV28	TRBJ1-5	-	TGTGCCAGCAGCCCGAGAACCGGGAGGGGCAATCAGCCCCAGCATTTT	CASSPRTGRGNQPQHF
-	TRBV11-2	TRBJ2-7	TRBD2	TGTGCCAGCAGCTTATTGTTTGGGAGCGGGGGAACTGCCTACGAGCAGTACTTC	CASSLLFGSGGTAYEQYF
few	TRBV27	TRBJ2-1	TRBD2	TGTGCCAGCAGTTGGACTAGCGGGGGGGCAGGGAATGAGCAGTTCTTC	CASSWTSGGAGNEQFF
-	TRBV28	TRBJ2-5	-	TGTGCCAGCAGTCCAGGGGGAGGGCCCTTTGGGGAGACCCAGTACTTC	CASSPGGGPFGETQYF
few	TRBV6-2/TRBV6-3	TRBJ2-1	-	TGTGCCAGCTCCCCCTCTGCGGTGGGGGGTTACAATGAGCAGTTCTTC	CASSPSAVGGYNEQFF
-	TRBV5-1	TRBJ2-1	-	TGCGCCAGCAGACCGGAGGTCTCACCTAACAATGAGCAGTTCTTC	CASRPEVSPNNEQFF
many	TRBV7-2	TRBJ2-7	-	TGTGCCAGCAGCTTAACCTACGAGCAGTACTTC	CASSLTYEQYF
many	TRBV7-8	TRBJ2-2	TRBD2	TGTGCCAGCAGCCAGAACCTAGCGGGAGCGGGCACCGGGGAGCTGTTTTTT	CASSQNLAGAGTGELFF